This T cell receptor beta chain appears in the sequencing data of a study of shared clonotypes between healthy human individuals. Broader study findings: Estimated richness was generally greater in naive than memory subsets.

Germline lookup yields CDR1 SGHRS and CDR2 YFSETQ. The CDR3 sequence is 13 residues long. Trimming removed 0 bases from V and 6 bases from J, with 10 bases in between. For this clone: The target antigen is unknown.

Sequencing used immunoSEQ multiplex PCR; TCRdb keeps in-frame clones, though not all of them. Here the sample spans 950,000 to 1,100,000 clones, about 75% being singletons. V usage is TRBV5-1 and J usage is TRBJ2-7; no reliable D call. What was sequenced was memory CD4+ T cells sorted from blood. Sample subset: CD45RA-negative fraction. This receptor was obtained from a man younger than 30 in good health. The CDR3 region has the DNA TGCGCCAGCAGCTTGGAAATAGCTCGCGAGCAGTACTTC. It translates to CASSLEIAREQYF.